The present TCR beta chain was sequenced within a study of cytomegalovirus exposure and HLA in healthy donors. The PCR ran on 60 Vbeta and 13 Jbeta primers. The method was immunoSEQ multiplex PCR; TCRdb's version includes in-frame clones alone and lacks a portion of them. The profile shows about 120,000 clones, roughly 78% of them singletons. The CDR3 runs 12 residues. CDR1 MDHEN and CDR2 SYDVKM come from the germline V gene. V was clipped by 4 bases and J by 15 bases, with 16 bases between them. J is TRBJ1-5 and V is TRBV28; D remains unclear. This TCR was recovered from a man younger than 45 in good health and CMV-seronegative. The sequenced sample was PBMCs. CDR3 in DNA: TGTGCCAGCAGTTCCCTGTTACAGCTTCTGCATTTT. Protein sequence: CASSSLLQLLHF. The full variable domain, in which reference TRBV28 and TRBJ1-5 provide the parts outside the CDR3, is DVKVTQSSRYLVKRTGEKVFLECVQDMDHENMFWYRQDPGLGLRLIYFSYDVKMKEKGDIPEGYSVSREKKERFSLILESASTNQTSMYLCASSSLLQLLHFGDGTRLSIL.